Described below is a single TCR beta chain sequence and its context. Its cognate antigen is unknown. Other DNA sequences in this specimen translate into the identical CDR3. Some clones are missing from TCRdb's copy, which holds only in-frame ones; the method was immunoSEQ multiplex PCR. The sample lists 90,000 to 150,000 clones; about 93% were seen once. Germline V gene sequence: CDR1 SGHTA, CDR2 FQGTGA. The CDR3 is 15 residues long. Trimming cost V 0 bases and J 0 bases, with 8 bases left between them. This entry belongs to a study of graft-versus-host responses after intestinal transplantation. At the level of the study: Uniformly, recipients were administered anti-thymocyte globulin induction with subsequent tacrolimus and steroids for around 3 years.

This sequence was found in a human donor who received an intestinal transplant. The starting material was unstimulated CD4+ T cells sorted from spleen or lymph node cells, obtained before intestinal transplant. This chain links TRBV7-3 with TRBJ1-1, with unresolved D. Written as DNA, the CDR3 is TGTGCCAGCAGCTTAACACCCGGCATGAACACTGAAGCTTTCTTT. The encoded protein is CASSLTPGMNTEAFF.